A single sample gave rise to the 32 T cell receptor beta chains below, sequenced in a study of technical replicates of blood from a handful of donors. Profiled with immunoSEQ multiplex PCR; TCRdb holds only in-frame clones, not every one. The sample carries 40,000 to 60,000 clones, about 86% recorded once. The sequencing input was PBMCs. The source of these receptors is a human donor in good health. Some clones in this sample may be carry-over from other donors' samples.

V and J are TRBV4-2 and TRBJ1-6; 7 bases are shared with TRBD1. Looked up from germline, CDR1 is LGHNA and CDR2 is YNFKEQ. V shed 4 bases and J 12 bases; nucleotides not matched to a gene: 12. The CDR3 totals 15 residues. The CDR3 region has the DNA TGTGCCAGCAGCCGGCCTGGGAGTCAGGGGGTACCCCTCCACTTT. Protein product: CASSRPGSQGVPLHF.

The gene calls are TRBV6-1 and TRBJ2-7; TRBD2 matches at 7 bases. This CDR3 comprises 15 residues. After removal of 3 bases from V and 0 bases from J, the junction contained 5 bases not matched to a gene. Per the germline V gene, CDR1 is MNHNS and CDR2 is SASEGT. This CDR3 reads CASSDPASGSYEQYF. The CDR3 DNA reads as TGTGCCAGCAGTGACCCAGCTAGCGGCTCCTACGAGCAGTACTTC.

This rearrangement joins TRBV30 to TRBJ2-1; 12 bases line up with TRBD1. The CDR3 is 15 amino acids. J lost 7 bases, V lost 2 bases, and 6 bases had no gene match. In germline, CDR1 is GTSNPN, CDR2 SVGIG (reference sequence). This CDR3 reads CAWSRDRGQRNEQFF. The CDR3 DNA sequence: TGTGCCTGGAGTCGGGACAGGGGGCAGCGGAATGAGCAGTTCTTC.

The chain joins TRBV28 to TRBJ1-1; 8 bases match TRBD1. Trimming cost V 6 bases and J 2 bases; bases outside gene matches: 8. CDR3 length: 15 amino acids. The V gene's germline CDR1 is MDHEN and CDR2 SYDVKM. This CDR3 reads CASRPYGTGNTEAFF. CDR3 sequence (DNA): TGTGCCAGCAGGCCCTACGGGACAGGTAACACTGAAGCTTTCTTT.

This clone was seen a single time. The V gene is TRBV5-1, the J gene TRBJ2-7; TRBD1 agrees at 8 bases. The trim removed 0 bases at V and 3 bases at J, leaving 2 bases unmatched. Germline V gives CDR1 SGHRS, CDR2 YFSETQ. CDR3 length: 14 amino acids. The CDR3 DNA reads as TGCGCCAGCAGCTTGGTAGGACAGGGCTACGAGCAGTACTTC. Protein sequence: CASSLVGQGYEQYF.

The chain recombines TRBV9 with TRBJ1-3; D gene uncertain. Germline values: CDR1 SGDLS, CDR2 YYNGEE. Trimming left V 0 bases short and J 0 bases short, with 10 bases between. The CDR3 extends over 16 amino acids. CDR3 nucleotide sequence: TGTGCCAGCAGCGTAGCTACCAAAATCTCTGGAAACACCATATATTTT. Its protein product is CASSVATKISGNTIYF. Together with reference TRBV9 and TRBJ1-3, the CDR3 gives the full variable domain: DSGVTQTPKHLITATGQRVTLRCSPRSGDLSVYWYQQSLDQGLQFLIQYYNGEERAKGNILERFSAQQFPDLHSELNLSSLELGDSALYFCASSVATKISGNTIYFGEGSWLTVV.

This sequence joins TRBV6-4 and TRBJ1-5; D is unclear. The CDR3 contains 15 residues. Trimming removed 8 bases from V and 7 bases from J, with 21 bases in between. Germline V gene data show CDR1 as MRHNA and CDR2 as SNTAGT. The CDR3 DNA reads as TGTGCCAGCCCCACTCCCGGAGGGCTCGGGCAGCCCCAGCATTTT. Translating gives CASPTPGGLGQPQHF.

The chain joins TRBV7-2 to TRBJ2-7; 8 bases map to TRBD1. The CDR3 contains 13 residues. Germline V gene data show CDR1 as SGHTA and CDR2 as FQGNSA. V was pared by 5 bases and J by 4 bases, with 4 bases of the junction left unmatched. CDR3 in amino acids: CASSKDRAYEQYF. The CDR3 bases are TGTGCCAGCAGCAAGGACAGGGCTTACGAGCAGTACTTC.

CDR3 in DNA: TGTGCCAGTAGCCTAGCGGGAGGTCTCGACGAGCAGTACTTC. The encoded protein is CASSLAGGLDEQYF. The rearrangement joins TRBV19 to TRBJ2-7; 11 bases fit TRBD2. CDR1 and CDR2 (germline): LNHDA, SQIVND (reference sequence). CDR3 length equals 14 residues. Unmatched junction bases numbered 6, after V lost 6 bases and J lost 5 bases.

The rearrangement uses TRBV30 and TRBJ2-7; 8 bases are shared with TRBD1. With V trimmed by 2 bases and J by 5 bases, 11 bases remained unmatched. CDR3 size: 15 residues. CDR1 GTSNPN and CDR2 SVGIG come from the germline V gene (reference sequence). The CDR3 sequence: CAWSPRTGWLNEQYF. The CDR3 DNA sequence: TGTGCCTGGAGTCCCAGGACAGGGTGGTTGAACGAGCAGTACTTC.

The chain links TRBV4-2 to TRBJ1-2; 10 bases fit TRBD1. The CDR3 runs 14 residues. V was clipped by 3 bases and J by 4 bases; unmatched bases: 2. Germline V gene lookup returns CDR1 LGHNA and CDR2 YNFKEQ. The CDR3 sequence is CASSQGQGSYGYTF. As DNA, the CDR3 is TGTGCCAGCAGCCAGGGACAGGGGTCCTATGGCTACACCTTC.

The rearrangement links TRBV10-3 to TRBJ1-2, with D perhaps TRBD1 (6 bases). CDR3 size: 15 residues. Between the trimmed V and J ends, which lost 4 bases and 2 bases, there was a span of 14 bases. Germline V gene lookup returns CDR1 ENHRY and CDR2 SYGVKD. This chain's CDR3 is CAISGLPGHNYGYTF. Here the CDR3 DNA reads TGTGCCATCAGTGGACTACCGGGACACAACTATGGCTACACCTTC.

V usage is TRBV7-7 and J usage is TRBJ2-7, with 7 bases identical to TRBD1. The CDR3 has 15 residues. CDR1 is SSHAT, CDR2 FNYEAQ, per germline (reference sequence). V lost 4 bases to trimming and J lost 3 bases; unmatched junction nucleotides: 9. In nucleotides, the CDR3 is TGTGCCAGCAGCTATGCCGGGGACAGTTTCTACGAGCAGTACTTC. This encodes CASSYAGDSFYEQYF. Filled out from reference TRBV7-7 and TRBJ2-7, the complete variable domain reads GAGVSQSPRYKVTKRGQDVTLRCDPISSHATLYWYQQALGQGPEFLTYFNYEAQPDKSGLPSDRFSAERPEGSISTLTIQRTEQRDSAMYRCASSYAGDSFYEQYFGPGTRLTVT.

The CDR3: CASSLAGAGGQETQYF. The CDR3 DNA reads TGTGCCAGCAGCTTAGCTGGAGCGGGGGGGCAAGAGACCCAGTACTTC. The chain employs TRBV7-2 and TRBJ2-5, with TRBD2 matching 10 bases. Trimming at V came to 0 bases and at J to 2 bases, leaving 3 bases not matched to a gene. This CDR3 comprises 16 residues. Germline V gene lookup returns CDR1 SGHTA and CDR2 FQGNSA.

The V gene is TRBV6-5, the J gene TRBJ1-2, with D unclear. V gave up 10 bases and J gave up 7 bases, with 10 bases separating them. This CDR3 spans 10 amino acids. CDR1 MNHEY and CDR2 SVGAGI come from the germline V gene. CDR3: CATLGRGYTF. The CDR3 coding sequence is TGTGCCACCCTGGGCCGTGGCTACACCTTC.

This clone was seen once. The chain links TRBV7-2 to TRBJ2-7; D gene uncertain. CDR1 SGHTA and CDR2 FQGNSA come from the germline V gene. V lost 1 base and J lost 0, with 4 bases in between. The CDR3 runs 13 residues. The CDR3 coding sequence is TGTGCCAGCAGCTTAGATAGCTCCTACGAGCAGTACTTC. It codes for CASSLDSSYEQYF.

The chain combines TRBV6-5 with TRBJ2-7; TRBD2 matches at 13 bases. The germline gives CDR1 MNHEY, CDR2 SVGAGI. The V and J ends lost 5 bases and 5 bases, in that order; junction bases with no gene match: 6. This CDR3 has 15 residues. The DNA for the CDR3 is TGTGCCAGCAGTCCCCGGACTAGCGGGAGTCACGAGCAGTACTTC. Its translation: CASSPRTSGSHEQYF.

The chain recombines TRBV10-2 with TRBJ1-1; D possibly corresponds to TRBD1 (5 bases). This CDR3 comprises 13 residues. Germline V gene sequence: CDR1 WSHSY, CDR2 SAAADI. Trimming left V 8 bases short and J 2 bases short, with 12 bases between. In DNA form, the CDR3 reads TGCGCCAGCGTTTTTGACAGCAACACTGAAGCTTTCTTT. Residues: CASVFDSNTEAFF.

This rearrangement joins TRBV10-2 to TRBJ2-7; 7 bases line up with TRBD1. Per the germline V gene, CDR1 is WSHSY and CDR2 is SAAADI. The CDR3 spans 13 residues. V lost 4 bases and J lost 2; bases outside the gene matches: 2. Here the CDR3 reads CASSATGPYEQYF. In DNA form, the CDR3 reads TGCGCCAGCAGTGCGACAGGGCCCTACGAGCAGTACTTC.

The CDR3 DNA is TGTGCCACCAGCAGAGAGTGGACAGGGGGAGCGCTGAACACTGAAGCTTTCTTT. Amino acids: CATSREWTGGALNTEAFF. V gene TRBV15 combines with J gene TRBJ1-1; 10 bases line up with TRBD1. Germline V gene data show CDR1 as LNHNV and CDR2 as YYDKDF (reference sequence). This CDR3 comprises 18 residues. The trim removed 0 bases at V and 0 bases at J, leaving 7 bases unmatched.

The J gene is TRBJ1-1, the V gene TRBV10-3, with D maybe TRBD1 (5 bases). V lost 0 bases to trimming and J lost 0 bases, with 11 bases between them. The CDR3 is 16 residues long. Germline V gene data show CDR1 as ENHRY and CDR2 as SYGVKD. The CDR3 protein is CAISESDQGLNTEAFF. Written as DNA, the CDR3 is TGTGCCATCAGTGAGTCTGACCAGGGATTGAACACTGAAGCTTTCTTT.

V and J are TRBV27 and TRBJ1-4; 8 bases line up with TRBD1. Losses at the gene ends were 6 bases for V and 7 bases for J; bases not matched to a gene: 7. Per the germline V gene, CDR1 is MNHEY and CDR2 is SMNVEV (reference sequence). CDR3 length: 14 residues. CDR3 residues: CASRKQGVGEKLFF. Here the CDR3 DNA reads TGTGCCAGCAGAAAACAGGGGGTCGGTGAAAAACTGTTTTTT. The full variable domain, in which reference TRBV27 and TRBJ1-4 provide the parts outside the CDR3, is EAQVTQNPRYLITVTGKKLTVTCSQNMNHEYMSWYRQDPGLGLRQIYYSMNVEVTDKGDVPEGYKVSRKEKRNFPLILESPSPNQTSLYFCASRKQGVGEKLFFGSGTQLSVL.

A single count supports this clone. CDR3 amino acids: CASSATGKINEKLFF. The CDR3, as DNA: TGTGCCAGCAGCGCTACAGGGAAGATCAATGAAAAACTGTTTTTT. This chain connects TRBV5-4 to TRBJ1-4; D is perhaps TRBD1 (6 bases). V lost 4 bases to trimming and J lost 5 bases, with 15 bases between them. Germline CDR1 and CDR2: SGHNT and YYREEE (reference sequence). The CDR3 is made up of 15 amino acids.

The chain employs TRBV5-6 and TRBJ2-5, with TRBD2 as a possible D gene (6 bases). Germline V CDR1 and CDR2: SGHDT, YYEEEE. Trimming pared 1 base from V and 5 bases from J, leaving 12 bases between. This CDR3 has 14 amino acids. The CDR3 nucleotides read TGTGCCAGCAGCTTGACTCGACGGGGGGAGACCCAGTACTTC. Amino acids: CASSLTRRGETQYF. Based on the CDR3 plus reference TRBV5-6 and TRBJ2-5, the full variable domain is DAGVTQSPTHLIKTRGQQVTLRCSPKSGHDTVSWYQQALGQGPQFIFQYYEEEERQRGNFPDRFSGHQFPNYSSELNVNALLLGDSALYLCASSLTRRGETQYFGPGTRLLVL.

The rearrangement joins TRBV5-4 to TRBJ2-2; 8 positions match TRBD2. CDR1 and CDR2 (germline): SGHNT, YYREEE (reference sequence). There are 17 residues in the CDR3. V shed 0 bases and J 2 bases; nucleotides not matched to a gene: 6. CDR3 bases: TGTGCCAGCAGCTTGGAGGTGGCGGGGGGAAACACCGGGGAGCTGTTTTTT. It yields the protein CASSLEVAGGNTGELFF. Looking up the rest from reference TRBV5-4 and TRBJ2-2 gives the full variable domain: ETGVTQSPTHLIKTRGQQVTLRCSSQSGHNTVSWYQQALGQGPQFIFQYYREEENGRGNFPPRFSGLQFPNYSSELNVNALELDDSALYLCASSLEVAGGNTGELFFGEGSRLTVL.

The chain couples TRBV4-2 to TRBJ2-1, with 10 bases fitting TRBD2. With 0 bases clipped from V and 4 bases from J, the junction kept 6 bases outside the gene matches. CDR3 length: 17 amino acids. Per germline, CDR1 LGHNA and CDR2 YNFKEQ. CDR3: CASSQDRGSGGYNEQFF. CDR3 nucleotide sequence: TGTGCCAGCAGCCAAGATCGGGGTAGCGGGGGGTACAATGAGCAGTTCTTC.

The chain employs TRBV30 and TRBJ2-5, with D possibly TRBD1 on 5 matching bases. The germline CDR1 and CDR2 sequences are GTSNPN and SVGIG (reference sequence). This CDR3 region has 13 residues. The V end was cut by 2 bases, the J end by 2 bases, with 9 bases between. The CDR3 region has the DNA TGTGCCTGGAGTCAGGGTAGACAAGAGACCCAGTACTTC. Residues: CAWSQGRQETQYF.

V is TRBV27 and J is TRBJ2-3, with unresolved D. Trimming stripped 0 bases from V and 2 bases from J, with 9 bases between. Germline loops: CDR1 MNHEY, CDR2 SMNVEV (reference sequence). The CDR3 is 15 amino acids. Written as DNA, the CDR3 is TGTGCCAGCAGTTTATCCGGTTTCCCCACAGATACGCAGTATTTT. The encoded protein is CASSLSGFPTDTQYF.

The chain uses TRBV7-2 and TRBJ2-1; 15 positions match TRBD2. V gave up 4 bases and J gave up 2 bases; unmatched junction bases: 3. The germline gives CDR1 SGHTA, CDR2 FQGNSA. The CDR3 loop spans 17 amino acids. The CDR3, as DNA: TGTGCCAGCAGCTCTCGGACTAGCGGGAGGGCCTACAATGAGCAGTTCTTC. Translated, it gives CASSSRTSGRAYNEQFF.

J is TRBJ2-1 and V is TRBV5-1; D uncertain. The V end lost 0 bases, the J end lost 6 bases, and 10 bases lay between the germline ends. In germline, CDR1 is SGHRS, CDR2 YFSETQ. This CDR3 spans 14 amino acids. The CDR3 loop is CASSLGILGNEQFF. CDR3 coding DNA: TGCGCCAGCAGCTTGGGGATCCTAGGCAATGAGCAGTTCTTC.

This chain connects TRBV12-5 to TRBJ1-2; 7 bases match TRBD1. Germline V CDR1 and CDR2: LGHNT, FRNRAP. The CDR3 sequence is 14 residues long. With 5 bases clipped from V and 4 bases from J, the junction kept 7 bases outside the gene matches. CDR3 region: CASGPRDSGYGYTF. CDR3 coding DNA: TGTGCTAGTGGTCCCCGGGACAGTGGCTATGGCTACACCTTC.

The CDR3 nucleotides are TGCGCCAGCAGCCAAGATGCCGGGGTTAGCTACAATGAGCAGTTCTTC. It specifies CASSQDAGVSYNEQFF. The chain combines TRBV4-3 with TRBJ2-1; tentatively, D is TRBD2 (5 bases). CDR3 length: 16 residues. Germline CDR1 reads LGHNA; CDR2 reads YSLEER. V was pared by 0 bases and J by 3 bases, with 12 bases between.